This T cell receptor (beta chain) was observed in a study of cytomegalovirus exposure and HLA in healthy donors. Study observations and caveats: The tendency of first-cohort TCR clusters to co-occur in the 90 to 150 validation repertoires emerged from a later analysis.

Many counts were recorded for this clone. The target antigen is unknown. Clones were read by immunoSEQ multiplex PCR, and TCRdb kept only the in-frame ones, dropping some. The table records 160,000 or so clones, around 82% of them present only once. The donors were part of the validation cohort of roughly 110 subjects. That cohort was separate from the first cohort, which comprised about 670 subjects. The CDR3 has 16 amino acids. V dropped 3 bases and J dropped 7; count of bases not matched to a gene: 12. Germline CDR1 reads SGHDN; CDR2 reads FVKESK. The rearrangement links TRBV14 to TRBJ1-2; 9 bases are shared with TRBD1. The sequenced sample consisted of PBMCs. This receptor was identified in a man aged 25 to 40 in good health and CMV-seropositive. CDR3 region: CASSQIQGARGGGYTF. The CDR3, as DNA: TGTGCCAGCAGCCAGATACAGGGGGCGCGAGGTGGTGGCTACACCTTC.